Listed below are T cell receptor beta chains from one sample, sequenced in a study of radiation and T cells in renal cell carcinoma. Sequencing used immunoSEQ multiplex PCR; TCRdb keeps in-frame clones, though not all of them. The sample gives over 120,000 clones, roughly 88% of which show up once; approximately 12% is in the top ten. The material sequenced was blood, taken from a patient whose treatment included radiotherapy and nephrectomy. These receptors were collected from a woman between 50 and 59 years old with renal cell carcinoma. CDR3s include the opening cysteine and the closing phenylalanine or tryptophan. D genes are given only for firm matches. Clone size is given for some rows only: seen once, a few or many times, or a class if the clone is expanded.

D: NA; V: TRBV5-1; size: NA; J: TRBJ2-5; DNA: TGCGCCAGCACCGGACTTGTACAAGAGACCCAGTACTTC; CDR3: CASTGLVQETQYF
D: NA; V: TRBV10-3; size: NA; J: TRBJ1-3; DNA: TGTGCCATCAGTGTGGGCGGGAGCTCTGGAAACACCATATATTTT; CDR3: CAISVGGSSGNTIYF
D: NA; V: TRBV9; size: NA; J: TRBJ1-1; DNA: TGTACCAGCAGCGTCGGACGATTAGGTTCGGGTGAAGCTTTCTTT; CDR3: CTSSVGRLGSGEAFF
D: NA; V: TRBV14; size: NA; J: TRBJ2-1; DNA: TGTGCCAGCAGCCCCTGGACCAACAATGAGCAGTTCTTC; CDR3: CASSPWTNNEQFF
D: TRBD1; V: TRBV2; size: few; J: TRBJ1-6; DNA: TGTGCCAGCAGCGGGAGGACAGGGTCACCCCTCCACTTT; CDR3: CASSGRTGSPLHF
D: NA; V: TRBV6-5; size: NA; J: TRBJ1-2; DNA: TGTGCCAGCAGGGGGGAGGCGCATGGCTACACCTTC; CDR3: CASRGEAHGYTF
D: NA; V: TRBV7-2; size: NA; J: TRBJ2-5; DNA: TGTGCCAGCAGCTCCTTTCGGCGGCTATTAGAGACCCAGTACTTC; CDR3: CASSSFRRLLETQYF
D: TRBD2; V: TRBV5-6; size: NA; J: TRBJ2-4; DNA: TGTGCCAGCAGCTTGCCGCTGGGAGGGTCGGAAAACATTCAGTACTTC; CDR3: CASSLPLGGSENIQYF
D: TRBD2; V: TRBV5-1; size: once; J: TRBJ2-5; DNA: TGCGCCAGCAGCTTTTCCGCGTCGCGGGGGGAAGAGACCCAGTACTTC; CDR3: CASSFSASRGEETQYF
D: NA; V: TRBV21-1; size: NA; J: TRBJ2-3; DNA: TGTGCCAGCAGCAAAGCTCCGTTGTGGAGGGGCGCCCCGGGAGATACGCAGTATTTT; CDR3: CASSKAPLWRGAPGDTQYF